The clone carrying this T cell receptor beta chain has only a few counts. As yet, its antigen is unknown. Treatment of the sample: roughly nine-day PBMC culture with coronavirus spike peptide pools or control peptides (ViraFEST assay). Prior to the COVID-19 pandemic (2011-2018), the unexposed donor's CD4+ T cells were collected. Expanded clonotypes were found by TCR sequencing after peptide-pool stimulation (ViraFEST). These data belong to a study of vaccination and CD4 T cells after COVID-19. Study-level background: The study drew post-COVID samples a median roughly 110 days after diagnosis (range 35 to 161). Investigators stimulated cells with overlapping spike peptides drawn from SARS-CoV-2, HCoV-NL63, HCoV-OC43 and HCoV-229E. Post-vaccine sampling followed dose two by a median around 74 days (range 14 to 241).

Trimming cost V 5 bases and J 4 bases; bases outside gene matches: 7. The CDR3 extends over 15 amino acids. Looked up from germline, CDR1 is SGHTA and CDR2 is FQGTGA. The Oncomine TCR Beta short-read assay generated sequence data from the DNA of cultured CD4+ T cells. The authors extracted genomic DNA from cultured CD4+ T cells. TCRdb fed the PCR reads into MiXCR, producing one record per CDR3 protein. Here the sample spans roughly 9,500 distinct CDR3 sequences, 30% to 35% being singletons. This TCR came from a human donor in good health. This chain links TRBV7-3 with TRBJ1-3; 8 bases are a match to TRBD1. The sequenced material came from CD4+ T cells from blood, cultured in vitro. CDR3 loop: CASSITGGGGNTIYF. The CDR3 nucleotides read TGTGCCAGCAGCATTACAGGGGGAGGCGGAAACACCATATATTTT. Together with reference TRBV7-3 and TRBJ1-3, the CDR3 gives the full variable domain: GAGVSQTPSNKVTEKGKYVELRCDPISGHTALYWYRQSLGQGPEFLIYFQGTGAADDSGLPNDRFFAVRPEGSVSTLKIQRTERGDSAVYLCASSITGGGGNTIYFGEGSWLTVV.